This is a list of T cell receptor beta chains from one sample in a study of cytomegalovirus exposure and HLA in healthy donors. The table came from immunoSEQ multiplex PCR; TCRdb's copy has only in-frame clones and leaves some out. The sample records hundreds of thousands of clones, about nine tenths being singletons. The sequenced sample consisted of PBMCs. The receptors were gathered from a woman younger than 30 in good health and CMV-seronegative. Each CDR3 is given with its conserved first and last residue. The order of the fields is J gene, V gene, clone size, D gene, CDR3 protein, CDR3 DNA. D genes are given only for firm matches. The size field is filled for only some rows; it gives once, few, many or a size class.

j_gene: TRBJ2-6
v_gene: TRBV29-1
abundance: once
d_gene: TRBD1
CDR3aa: CSVENRDRVSGANVLTF
CDR3nt: TGCAGCGTTGAGAACCGGGACAGGGTCTCTGGGGCCAACGTCCTGACTTTC

j_gene: TRBJ2-1
v_gene: TRBV4-1
abundance: .
d_gene: TRBD2
CDR3aa: CASSQEAGLAHNEQFF
CDR3nt: TGCGCCAGCAGCCAAGAAGCGGGGCTGGCGCACAATGAGCAGTTCTTC

j_gene: TRBJ2-2
v_gene: TRBV5-1
abundance: .
d_gene: TRBD1
CDR3aa: CASSGDRAATGELFF
CDR3nt: TGCGCCAGCAGTGGAGACAGGGCGGCCACCGGGGAGCTGTTTTTT

j_gene: TRBJ1-1
v_gene: TRBV7-9
abundance: few
d_gene: .
CDR3aa: CASRQTVNTEAFF
CDR3nt: TGTGCCAGCAGACAGACCGTAAACACTGAAGCTTTCTTT

j_gene: TRBJ1-3
v_gene: TRBV14
abundance: .
d_gene: .
CDR3aa: CASSQGGNTIYF
CDR3nt: TGTGCCAGCAGCCAGGGCGGAAACACCATATATTTT

j_gene: TRBJ1-4
v_gene: TRBV27
abundance: .
d_gene: .
CDR3aa: CASKPTARVDEKLFF
CDR3nt: TGTGCCAGCAAACCGACAGCCCGGGTGGACGAAAAACTGTTTTTT

j_gene: TRBJ2-3
v_gene: TRBV6-4
abundance: .
d_gene: .
CDR3aa: CASSPSGEWETQYF
CDR3nt: TGTGCCAGCAGTCCCTCCGGGGAGTGGGAAACGCAGTATTTT

j_gene: TRBJ2-7
v_gene: TRBV6-1
abundance: .
d_gene: .
CDR3aa: CASSEGSASYEQYF
CDR3nt: TGTGCCAGCAGTGAGGGTAGCGCCTCCTACGAGCAGTACTTC

j_gene: TRBJ2-7
v_gene: TRBV7-8
abundance: .
d_gene: TRBD1
CDR3aa: CASSKTGDEQYF
CDR3nt: TGTGCCAGCAGCAAGACAGGGGACGAGCAGTACTTC

j_gene: TRBJ2-3
v_gene: TRBV19
abundance: .
d_gene: TRBD2
CDR3aa: CASSIMGSASGRDTQYF
CDR3nt: TGTGCCAGTAGTATCATGGGGTCCGCTAGCGGGAGAGATACGCAGTATTTT

j_gene: TRBJ1-1
v_gene: TRBV18
abundance: .
d_gene: .
CDR3aa: CASSPPSRAEAFF
CDR3nt: TGTGCCAGCTCACCCCCCAGCAGGGCTGAAGCTTTCTTT

j_gene: TRBJ2-7
v_gene: TRBV2
abundance: .
d_gene: .
CDR3aa: CASSEFARVEQYF
CDR3nt: TGTGCCAGCAGTGAATTTGCCCGAGTGGAGCAGTACTTC

j_gene: TRBJ2-3
v_gene: TRBV28
abundance: .
d_gene: .
CDR3aa: CASSFPQGLAESDTQYF
CDR3nt: TGTGCCAGCAGTTTCCCCCAGGGGCTAGCGGAATCAGATACGCAGTATTTT

j_gene: TRBJ2-7
v_gene: TRBV5-1
abundance: .
d_gene: TRBD1
CDR3aa: CASSLAGQGVYEQYF
CDR3nt: TGCGCCAGCAGCTTGGCCGGGCAGGGGGTCTACGAGCAGTACTTC

j_gene: TRBJ2-1
v_gene: TRBV5-1
abundance: .
d_gene: .
CDR3aa: CASSLLQGENEQFF
CDR3nt: TGCGCCAGCAGCTTGCTCCAGGGCGAGAATGAGCAGTTCTTC

j_gene: TRBJ1-4
v_gene: TRBV28
abundance: .
d_gene: .
CDR3aa: CASSPTAGRGIEEKLFF
CDR3nt: TGTGCCAGCAGTCCGACAGCAGGTAGGGGGATCGAAGAAAAACTGTTTTTT

j_gene: TRBJ2-5
v_gene: TRBV28
abundance: .
d_gene: .
CDR3aa: CASSLWGLSGRAKETQYF
CDR3nt: TGTGCCAGCAGTTTATGGGGTCTGTCCGGCAGGGCAAAAGAGACCCAGTACTTC

j_gene: TRBJ1-4
v_gene: TRBV2
abundance: many
d_gene: TRBD1
CDR3aa: CASTESGTGNEKLFF
CDR3nt: TGTGCCAGCACCGAATCGGGGACAGGGAATGAAAAACTGTTTTTT

j_gene: TRBJ1-1
v_gene: TRBV6-5
abundance: .
d_gene: .
CDR3aa: CASRPLRRNTEAFF
CDR3nt: TGTGCCAGCAGACCCCTCCGGAGGAACACTGAAGCTTTCTTT

j_gene: TRBJ2-7
v_gene: TRBV10-1
abundance: .
d_gene: TRBD1
CDR3aa: CASISTGTGRSEQYF
CDR3nt: TGCGCCAGCATTAGCACCGGGACAGGGCGGTCCGAGCAGTACTTC

j_gene: TRBJ1-4
v_gene: TRBV4-1
abundance: .
d_gene: .
CDR3aa: CASSQVAGEKLFF
CDR3nt: TGCGCCAGCAGCCAAGTGGCAGGAGAAAAACTGTTTTTT